These 26 T cell receptor beta chains came from one sample sequenced in a study of T cells after yellow fever vaccination. TCRdb recomputed calls from the 5' RACE reads with MiXCR, one row per CDR3 protein. The data contain roughly 320,000 distinct CDR3 sequences, roughly 10% of them singletons. Sequences were derived from CD4+ T cells sorted from PBMCs, sampled 45 days after the yellow fever booster vaccination. These receptors all stem from a man in his late teens or twenties who received the YFV17D yellow fever vaccine.

This clonotype was seen more than once but under ten times. The chain links TRBV6-5 to TRBJ1-1, with unresolved D. Between the trimmed V and J ends, which lost 5 bases and 1 base, there was a span of 14 bases. The CDR3 totals 15 residues. From germline, CDR1 is MNHEY and CDR2 SVGAGI. CDR3 amino acids: CASSSAILWNTEAFF. The CDR3 DNA is TGTGCCAGCAGTAGTGCGATTTTATGGAACACTGAAGCTTTCTTT.

This clonotype was counted only a few times. The chain joins TRBV6-6 to TRBJ2-3; D remains ambiguous. The CDR3 runs 12 residues. V was pared by 4 bases and J by 12 bases, with 14 bases between. The V gene's germline CDR1 is MNHNY and CDR2 SVGAGI (reference sequence). The CDR3 DNA is TGTGCCAGCAGTTTCGGCGACCCGCGACAGTATTTT. This sequence encodes CASSFGDPRQYF.

The chain uses TRBV20-1 and TRBJ2-5; D not resolved. CDR3 length equals 13 residues. Germline CDR1 is DFQATT and CDR2 is SNEGSKA (reference sequence). V dropped 3 bases and J dropped 0 bases, with 8 bases sitting between them. For the CDR3, the DNA is TGCAGTGCTAGCGTACAGCACCAAGAGACCCAGTACTTC. This encodes CSASVQHQETQYF.

This chain uses TRBV18 with TRBJ1-1; weak D call: TRBD1 (6 bases). The V gene lost 4 bases and the J gene lost 5 bases, with 14 bases spanning the gap. The length of the CDR3 is 14 residues. Germline CDR1 and CDR2: KGHSH and LQKENI. The CDR3 region has the DNA TGTGCCAGCTCACAACAGGGTCCGAGGACTGAAGCTTTCTTT. Its protein product is CASSQQGPRTEAFF.

The chain links TRBV3-1 to TRBJ2-7, with D tentatively TRBD1 (6 bases). The CDR3 contains 14 residues. Germline assignment: CDR1 LGHDT and CDR2 YNNKEL (reference sequence). The V gene lost 4 bases and the J gene lost 6 bases, with 16 bases spanning the gap. The CDR3 sequence is CASSPTSGESEQYF. CDR3 in DNA: TGTGCCAGCAGCCCAACCTCAGGGGAGTCCGAGCAGTACTTC.

This clonotype was recorded a few times. The chain has TRBV6-5 and TRBJ1-4; TRBD1 aligns across 10 bases. With V trimmed by 6 bases and J by 8 bases, 6 bases remained unmatched. This CDR3 has 14 residues. Germline V lookup: CDR1 MNHEY, CDR2 SVGAGI. The CDR3 sequence: CASSWGDRGEKLFF. The CDR3 coding sequence is TGTGCCAGCAGCTGGGGGGACAGGGGAGAAAAACTGTTTTTT.

This clonotype was seen ten or more times. V and J are TRBV18 and TRBJ2-2; TRBD1 or TRBD2 may be the D gene (5 bases each). The CDR3 sequence is 15 residues long. V gave up 5 bases and J gave up 1 base, with 11 bases separating them. Germline assignment: CDR1 KGHSH and CDR2 LQKENI. The DNA of the CDR3 is TGTGCCAGCTCAACCGGGACCGTGAACACCGGGGAGCTGTTTTTT. It encodes CASSTGTVNTGELFF.

This clonotype was counted only a few times. This chain links TRBV18 with TRBJ2-7, with a possible D match to TRBD1 (6 bases). The CDR3 has 13 residues. The V gene lost 2 bases and the J gene lost 5 bases, with 10 bases spanning the gap. Germline lookup yields CDR1 KGHSH and CDR2 LQKENI. CDR3 residues: CASSPTGDNEQYF. In nucleotides, the CDR3 is TGTGCCAGCTCACCAACCGGGGACAACGAGCAGTACTTC.

This chain links TRBV6-6 with TRBJ2-7, with D possibly being TRBD2 (6 bases). This CDR3 contains 14 residues. Germline assignment: CDR1 MNHNY and CDR2 SVGAGI (reference sequence). With 8 bases removed from V and 1 base from J, the gap between germline ends came to 15 bases. The CDR3 is CASWGVGSSYEQYF. The DNA of the CDR3 is TGTGCCAGCTGGGGGGTGGGGTCGTCCTACGAGCAGTACTTC.

The chain has TRBV10-3 and TRBJ2-2; 7 nucleotides align to TRBD1. Germline-derived CDR1 and CDR2 are ENHRY and SYGVKD. J was trimmed by 1 base and V by 6 bases; bases with no gene match: 2. The CDR3 totals 14 residues. CDR3 coding DNA: TGTGCCATCAGCCGACAGGGGAACACCGGGGAGCTGTTTTTT. Its protein product is CAISRQGNTGELFF.

J is TRBJ1-5 and V is TRBV4-3; D uncertain. The CDR3 sequence is 13 residues long. Germline V lookup: CDR1 LGHNA, CDR2 YSLEER. V was cut by 6 bases and J by 5 bases, with 11 bases left in between. This CDR3 is CASSFQEDQPQHF. The CDR3 DNA is TGCGCCAGCAGTTTCCAGGAAGATCAGCCCCAGCATTTT.

There are a few counts of this clonotype. V is TRBV12-3 or TRBV12-4 and J is TRBJ2-2, with D possibly matching TRBD1 (6 bases). The V end was cut by 6 bases, the J end by 3 bases, with 8 bases between. The CDR3 sequence is 13 residues long. CDR3 region: CASRTGHTGELFF. The CDR3 DNA reads TGTGCCAGCAGAACAGGGCACACCGGGGAGCTGTTTTTT.

To note about this clonotype: A much more abundant neighbour one base away suggests this may be a read error. The rearrangement joins TRBV7-9 to TRBJ2-3, with D possibly TRBD2 on 5 matching bases. CDR3 length: 16 amino acids. Germline loops: CDR1 SEHNR, CDR2 FQNEAQ (reference sequence). CDR3 loop: CASRLGPAGPTDTQYF. The CDR3 region has the DNA TGTGCCAGCAGATTAGGGCCGGCGGGCCCCACAGATACGCAGTATTTT.

The genes are TRBV6-2 or TRBV6-3 and TRBJ2-5, with D hard to call. The V gene's germline CDR1 is MNHEY and CDR2 SVGEGT. The CDR3 totals 14 residues. V lost 4 bases, J lost 7 bases, and 16 bases lay in between. CDR3 nucleotides: TGTGCCAGCAGTTTTTCCCCCTTTTTCGGGACCCAGTACTTC. Translating it yields CASSFSPFFGTQYF.

This clonotype was found a few times. The genes are TRBV25-1 and TRBJ2-7; 10 bases map to TRBD1. The CDR3 sequence is 15 residues long. With 5 bases clipped from V and 6 bases from J, the junction kept 10 bases outside the gene matches. CDR1 and CDR2 from the germline V gene are MGHDK and SYGVNS. CDR3 sequence (DNA): TGTGCCAGCAGTAACCCCGGGACAGGGGAGTCCGAGCAGTACTTC. It encodes CASSNPGTGESEQYF.

This clonotype has more than one count but fewer than ten. This chain uses TRBV5-1 with TRBJ2-1; TRBD2 aligns across 10 bases. The CDR3 runs 16 residues. CDR1 SGHRS and CDR2 YFSETQ come from the germline V gene. V was pared by 0 bases and J by 0 bases, with 0 bases of the junction left unmatched. CDR3 sequence: CASSLVAGGSYNEQFF. In DNA, the CDR3 is TGCGCCAGCAGCTTGGTAGCGGGAGGCTCCTACAATGAGCAGTTCTTC.

This chain links TRBV11-1 with TRBJ2-7; TRBD1 is a possible D gene (6 bases). V was trimmed by 4 bases and J by 2 bases, leaving 21 bases between them. The CDR3 is 17 residues long. Per germline, CDR1 SGHAT and CDR2 FQDESV (reference sequence). The CDR3 spells CASSSDPLATGPYEQYV. CDR3 in DNA: TGTGCCAGCAGCTCGGACCCCCTGGCCACAGGGCCCTACGAGCAGTACGTC.

The rearrangement uses TRBV7-2 and TRBJ2-2; no firm D call. Per the germline V gene, CDR1 is SGHTA and CDR2 is FQGNSA. V dropped 6 bases and J dropped 6 bases, with 14 bases sitting between them. This CDR3 region has 14 residues. The CDR3, as DNA: TGTGCCAGCAGTATATTTCACTTGGCCGGGGAGCTGTTTTTT. Translated, it gives CASSIFHLAGELFF.

The V call is TRBV7-6, the J call TRBJ2-3; the D gene is possibly TRBD2 (5 bases). Germline V gives CDR1 SGHVS, CDR2 FNYEAQ. The CDR3 has 14 amino acids. Deletions cut 5 bases from V and 9 bases from J, with 18 bases between. The CDR3 reads CASSPTTQGLTQYF. CDR3 coding DNA: TGTGCCAGCAGCCCGACTACGCAAGGTCTCACGCAGTATTTT.

This clonotype turned up a few times. The chain links TRBV9 to TRBJ2-1; maybe TRBD2 (7 bases). The length of the CDR3 is 16 residues. Germline CDR1 and CDR2: SGDLS and YYNGEE. V was clipped by 4 bases and J by 0 bases, with 14 bases between them. The CDR3 protein is CASSPRGASSYNEQFF. The CDR3 region has the DNA TGTGCCAGCAGCCCCCGGGGGGCTAGCTCCTACAATGAGCAGTTCTTC. The variable domain in full, completed from reference TRBV9 and TRBJ2-1, reads DSGVTQTPKHLITATGQRVTLRCSPRSGDLSVYWYQQSLDQGLQFLIQYYNGEERAKGNILERFSAQQFPDLHSELNLSSLELGDSALYFCASSPRGASSYNEQFFGPGTRLTVL.

The gene calls are TRBV5-1 and TRBJ1-2; the D is unclear. The V and J ends lost 0 bases and 4 bases respectively, with 13 bases between them. This CDR3 has 15 residues. Germline CDR1 SGHRS, CDR2 YFSETQ. Here the CDR3 DNA reads TGCGCCAGCAGCTTGGTTCCAATGTCTAGCTATGGCTACACCTTC. Residues: CASSLVPMSSYGYTF.

The V and J genes are TRBV7-2 and TRBJ2-7, with TRBD1 identical over 7 bases. CDR1 and CDR2 (germline): SGHTA, FQGNSA. V trimming: 0 bases; J trimming: 4 bases; junction bases outside the gene matches: 3. This CDR3 region has 14 residues. Here the CDR3 reads CASSLARDSYEQYF. In DNA, the CDR3 is TGTGCCAGCAGCTTAGCCCGGGACAGTTACGAGCAGTACTTC.

The chain joins TRBV11-3 to TRBJ2-2, with 8 bases aligning to TRBD1. V lost 4 bases, J lost 6 bases, and 7 bases stayed unmatched. In germline, CDR1 is SGHNT, CDR2 YENEEA. The CDR3 is 15 residues long. The CDR3 here is CASSWTGLRSGELFF. The CDR3 DNA is TGTGCCAGCAGCTGGACAGGGCTTAGGTCCGGGGAGCTGTTTTTT.

The rearrangement joins TRBV14 to TRBJ1-6, with 8 bases matching TRBD1. This CDR3 is built from 17 residues. V gave up 0 bases and J gave up 10 bases; unmatched junction bases: 11. Germline V gene data show CDR1 as SGHDN and CDR2 as FVKESK. The CDR3 nucleotides are TGTGCCAGCAGCCAAGATATGGCAGGGGGCGCACAATCACCCCTCCACTTT. Translation gives CASSQDMAGGAQSPLHF.

J is TRBJ1-2 and V is TRBV20-1; D perhaps matches TRBD1 (5 bases). The V end lost 6 bases, the J end lost 5 bases, and 19 bases lay between the germline ends. In germline, CDR1 is DFQATT, CDR2 SNEGSKA (reference sequence). The CDR3 extends over 14 amino acids. The CDR3 DNA follows: TGCAGTGCCACCCCCAGGGAGACGTGGTATGGCTACACCTTC. It encodes CSATPRETWYGYTF.

The chain uses TRBV4-1 and TRBJ2-2; 7 positions match TRBD1. V lost 4 bases, J lost 9 bases, and 8 bases stayed unmatched. Germline CDR1 reads MGHRA; CDR2 reads YSYEKL. CDR3 length equals 14 residues. CDR3 DNA sequence: TGCGCCAGCAGCCGGGAACAGGGGATGTGGGAGCTGTTTTTT. Translated, it gives CASSREQGMWELFF.